The clone carrying this T cell receptor beta chain was detected only a few times. Its antigen is currently unknown. The data derive from a study of response to subunit inactivated influenza vaccine. General study findings and limits: The authors offered the suggestion that each seasonal influenza vaccination recruits few new T cells.

CDR3 length equals 14 residues. The germline V and J ends were trimmed by 2 bases and 4 bases, with 11 bases remaining between them. Germline CDR1 is MNHEY and CDR2 is SVGEGT. TCRdb re-derived calls from the RT-PCR reads in MiXCR, one entry per CDR3 protein. The sample lists roughly 780,000 distinct CDR3 sequences, 15% to 20% occurring once. The TCR comes from a man in his forties or fifties who received an inactivated influenza vaccine. The sample here was PBMCs from blood, taken around 5 days after vaccination. The chain combines TRBV6-2 or TRBV6-3 with TRBJ2-5; maybe TRBD1 (6 bases). DNA of the CDR3: TGTGCCAGCAGTTACCAGGGGACGCGAGAGACCCAGTACTTC. It codes for CASSYQGTRETQYF.